The 12 T cell receptor beta chains below come from one sample, sequenced in a study of T cells after yellow fever vaccination. TCRdb called the 5' RACE reads again in MiXCR, with one record for every CDR3 protein. The data show over 65,000 distinct CDR3 sequences, approximately 12% seen once. This specimen was CD8+ T cells not binding an NS4B(214-222) dextramer, sorted from PBMCs, taken roughly 20 days after the first yellow fever vaccination. These receptors were obtained from a man aged 18 to 30 who received the YFV17D yellow fever vaccine.

This clonotype was observed a handful of times. The chain employs TRBV7-8 and TRBJ2-2; 8 bases match TRBD1. The V segment lost 1 base and the J segment 1 base; nucleotides outside the gene matches: 8. This CDR3 has 18 residues. In germline, CDR1 is SGHVS, CDR2 FQNEAQ. The DNA of the CDR3 is TGTGCCAGCAGCTTAGTGGTTGGGACAGGACGGAACACCGGGGAGCTGTTTTTT. Encoded protein: CASSLVVGTGRNTGELFF.

CDR3 nucleotides: TGTGCCTGGAGTGTACTCGGGGTGAACACTGAAGCTTTCTTT. This translates into CAWSVLGVNTEAFF. This rearrangement joins TRBV30 to TRBJ1-1; D ambiguous. Trimming removed 0 bases from V and 0 bases from J, with 8 bases in between. The CDR3 is 14 residues long. Germline V gene sequence: CDR1 GTSNPN, CDR2 SVGIG (reference sequence).

The chain uses TRBV7-2 and TRBJ2-2; TRBD1 matches at 8 bases. The CDR3 runs to 15 residues. Germline lookup yields CDR1 SGHTA and CDR2 FQGNSA. J gave up 7 bases and V 7 bases, and 11 bases lay outside the gene matches. CDR3 coding DNA: TGTGCCAGCACTCGGGGCAGGGGGCTCTTCGGGGAGCTGTTTTTT. Translated, it gives CASTRGRGLFGELFF.

The sample holds a few counts of this clonotype. V gene TRBV3-1 combines with J gene TRBJ2-1; 9 nucleotides agree with TRBD2. V shed 8 bases and J 7 bases; nucleotides not matched to a gene: 9. The CDR3 runs to 14 residues. The germline CDR1 and CDR2 sequences are LGHDT and YNNKEL (reference sequence). CDR3 in DNA: TGTGCCAGCGGTGGCGGGGGGGCCTGGAATGAGCAGTTCTTC. Amino acids: CASGGGGAWNEQFF.

This clonotype was counted between two and nine times. The CDR3 DNA sequence: TGCGCCAGCAGCCAAGATGGGACACCAGAAGGTGTGCAGTACTTC. Its translation: CASSQDGTPEGVQYF. V usage is TRBV4-3 and J usage is TRBJ2-7, with a possible D match to TRBD1 (6 bases). Trimming pared 0 bases from V and 9 bases from J, leaving 18 bases between. The germline V gene has CDR1 LGHNA and CDR2 YSLEER. This CDR3 is 15 amino acids long.

The rearrangement joins TRBV12-3 or TRBV12-4 to TRBJ2-1; maybe TRBD2 (6 bases). The CDR3 covers 12 residues. Trimming stripped 8 bases from V and 7 bases from J, with 12 bases between. CDR3: CASCGGENEQFF. CDR3 bases: TGTGCCAGCTGTGGAGGGGAAAATGAGCAGTTCTTC.

The chain combines TRBV20-1 with TRBJ1-2, with D hard to call. CDR3 length equals 10 residues. The germline CDR1 and CDR2 sequences are DFQATT and SNEGSKA (reference sequence). V lost 4 bases and J lost 8, with 8 bases in between. Written as DNA, the CDR3 is TGCAGTGCTAACGAGTCAGGCTACACCTTC. This gives the protein CSANESGYTF.

This chain uses TRBV6-1 with TRBJ1-1; D not certain. This CDR3 is 14 amino acids long. Germline-derived CDR1 and CDR2 are MNHNS and SASEGT. V gave up 7 bases and J gave up 4 bases, with 16 bases separating them. The CDR3 here is CASTPGRRGTEAFF. CDR3 nucleotide sequence: TGTGCCAGCACCCCTGGACGGCGGGGCACTGAAGCTTTCTTT.

This clonotype was seen a few times. CDR3 nucleotide sequence: TGTGCCAGCAGTTTAGGGGCCCCGAGGGGCAAACTGTTTTTT. Its protein product is CASSLGAPRGKLFF. This rearrangement joins TRBV12-3 or TRBV12-4 to TRBJ1-4, with D tentatively TRBD1 (5 bases). Trimming pared 1 base from V and 11 bases from J, leaving 14 bases between. The CDR3 is made up of 14 amino acids.

This clonotype was recorded a few times. This chain uses TRBV10-3 with TRBJ1-3; no clear D gene. Germline V gene data show CDR1 as ENHRY and CDR2 as SYGVKD. The CDR3 contains 13 residues. Trimming shortened V by 8 bases and J by 8 bases, and 16 bases separated the two germline ends. The CDR3, as DNA: TGTGCCATCGGACCGGCCTTTATGCACACCATATATTTT. Residues: CAIGPAFMHTIYF.

The table lists this clonotype with a few counts. This chain uses TRBV29-1 with TRBJ2-1; TRBD1 matches 8 bases. Germline V gene lookup returns CDR1 SQVTM and CDR2 ANQGSEA. The length of the CDR3 is 13 residues. The V gene end was trimmed by 1 base and the J gene end by 14 bases; junction bases not matched to a gene: 10. The CDR3 region is CSVEGTGNIVEFF. For the CDR3, the DNA is TGCAGCGTTGAAGGGACAGGGAATATCGTCGAGTTCTTC.

This clonotype was detected only a few times. The chain combines TRBV7-8 with TRBJ2-1, with a tentative D call TRBD2 (7 bases). The CDR3 consists of 17 residues. Trimming took off 3 bases at V and 6 bases at J, with 21 bases between the two ends. Germline V gene data show CDR1 as SGHVS and CDR2 as FQNEAQ. The CDR3: CASSFPRGGGASNEQFF. CDR3 DNA sequence: TGTGCCAGCAGCTTTCCTAGGGGCGGGGGCGCTTCCAATGAGCAGTTCTTC.